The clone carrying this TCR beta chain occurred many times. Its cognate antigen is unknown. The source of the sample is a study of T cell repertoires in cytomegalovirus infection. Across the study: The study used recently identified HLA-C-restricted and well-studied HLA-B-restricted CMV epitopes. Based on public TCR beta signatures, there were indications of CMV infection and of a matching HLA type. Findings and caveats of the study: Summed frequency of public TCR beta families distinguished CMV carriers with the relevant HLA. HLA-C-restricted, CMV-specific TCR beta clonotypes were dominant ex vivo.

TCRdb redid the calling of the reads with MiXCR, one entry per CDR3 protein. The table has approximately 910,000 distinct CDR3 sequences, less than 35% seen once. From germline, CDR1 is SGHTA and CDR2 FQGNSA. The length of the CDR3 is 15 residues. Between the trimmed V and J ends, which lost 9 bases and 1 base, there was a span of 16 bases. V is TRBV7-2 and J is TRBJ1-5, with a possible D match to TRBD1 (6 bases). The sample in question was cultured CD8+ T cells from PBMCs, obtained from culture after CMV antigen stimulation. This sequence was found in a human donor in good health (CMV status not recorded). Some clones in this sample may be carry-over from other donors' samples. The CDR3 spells CASQAGGWSNQPQHF. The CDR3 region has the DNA TGTGCCAGTCAGGCGGGGGGCTGGAGCAATCAGCCCCAGCATTTT.